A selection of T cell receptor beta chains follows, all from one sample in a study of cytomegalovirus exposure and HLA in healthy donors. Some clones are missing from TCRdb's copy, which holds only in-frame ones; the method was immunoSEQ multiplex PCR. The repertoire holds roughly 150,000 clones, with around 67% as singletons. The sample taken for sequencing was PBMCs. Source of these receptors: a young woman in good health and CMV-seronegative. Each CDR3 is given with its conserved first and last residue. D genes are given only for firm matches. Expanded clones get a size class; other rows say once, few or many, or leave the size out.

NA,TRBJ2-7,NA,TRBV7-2,CASSPLPSDYEQYF,TGTGCCAGCAGCCCGCTGCCTAGCGACTACGAGCAGTACTTC
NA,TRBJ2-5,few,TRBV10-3,CAISESGGPQETQYF,TGTGCCATCAGTGAGTCGGGGGGTCCCCAAGAGACCCAGTACTTC
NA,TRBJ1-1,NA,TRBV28,CASRGPLNTEAFF,TGTGCCAGCAGGGGGCCTTTGAACACTGAAGCTTTCTTT
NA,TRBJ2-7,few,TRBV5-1,CASSLAGRAGGEQYF,TGCGCCAGCAGCTTGGCCGGTCGGGCAGGCGGGGAGCAGTACTTC
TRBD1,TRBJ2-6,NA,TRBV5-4,CASSPTGSGANVLTF,TGTGCCAGCAGCCCGACAGGGTCTGGGGCCAACGTCCTGACTTTC
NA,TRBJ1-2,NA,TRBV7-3,CASSLNAGNNYGYTF,TGTGCCAGCAGCTTAAATGCAGGGAATAACTATGGCTACACCTTC
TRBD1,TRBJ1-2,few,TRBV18,CASSPLGTGDYGYTF,TGTGCCAGCTCACCACTAGGGACAGGGGACTATGGCTACACCTTC
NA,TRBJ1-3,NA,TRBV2,CASSVSSGNTIYF,TGTGCCAGCAGTGTATCTTCTGGAAACACCATATATTTT
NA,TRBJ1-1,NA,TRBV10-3,CAISGSVNTEAFF,TGTGCCATCAGTGGTTCAGTGAACACTGAAGCTTTCTTT
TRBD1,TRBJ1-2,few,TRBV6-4,CASSDSIWGQGRRGYTF,TGTGCCAGCAGTGACTCGATATGGGGACAGGGGAGGAGGGGCTACACCTTC
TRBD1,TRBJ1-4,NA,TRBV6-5,CASKGSGQKKLFF,TGTGCCAGCAAAGGATCGGGACAGAAAAAACTGTTTTTT
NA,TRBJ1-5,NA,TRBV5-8,CASSFRGSNQPQHF,TGTGCCAGCAGTTTCAGGGGAAGCAATCAGCCCCAGCATTTT
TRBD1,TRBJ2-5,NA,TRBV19,CASSIEVQGVRQETQYF,TGTGCCAGTAGTATAGAGGTCCAGGGGGTCCGCCAAGAGACCCAGTACTTC
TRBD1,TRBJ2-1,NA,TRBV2,CASFRDRGNEQFF,TGTGCCAGCTTCCGGGACAGGGGCAATGAGCAGTTCTTC
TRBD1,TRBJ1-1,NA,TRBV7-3,CASSSGTAEAFF,TGTGCCAGCAGCTCCGGGACAGCTGAAGCTTTCTTT
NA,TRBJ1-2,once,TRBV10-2,CASMGGRRNSYGYTF,TGCGCCAGCATGGGTGGACGGAGGAATTCGTATGGCTACACCTTC
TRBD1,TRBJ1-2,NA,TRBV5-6,CASSAGSQQGRGVVDGYTF,TGTGCCAGCAGCGCGGGGTCGCAACAGGGGCGGGGAGTAGTAGATGGCTACACCTTC
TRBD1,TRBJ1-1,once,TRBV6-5,CASSPGGTEAFF,TGTGCCAGCAGTCCAGGGGGCACTGAAGCTTTCTTT
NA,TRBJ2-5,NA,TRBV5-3,CARSLVLGTNSHQETQYF,TGTGCCAGAAGCTTGGTATTGGGGACAAACTCGCACCAAGAGACCCAGTACTTC
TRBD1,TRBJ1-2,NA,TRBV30,CAWGGDRGNYGYTF,TGTGCCTGGGGCGGGGACAGGGGGAACTATGGCTACACCTTC
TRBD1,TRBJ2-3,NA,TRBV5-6,CASSLVTGVGTDTQYF,TGTGCCAGCAGCTTGGTAACAGGGGTCGGCACAGATACGCAGTATTTT
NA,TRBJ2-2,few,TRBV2,CASSRPRGNTGELFF,TGTGCCAGCAGCCGCCCCCGGGGGAACACCGGGGAGCTGTTTTTT
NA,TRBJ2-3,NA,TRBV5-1,CASRAGQMTDTQYF,TGCGCCAGCAGGGCGGGACAGATGACAGATACGCAGTATTTT
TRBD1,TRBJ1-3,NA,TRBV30,CAWRGVTGRNTIYF,TGTGCCTGGAGGGGTGTGACAGGGAGAAACACCATATATTTT